This is a list of T cell receptor beta chains from one sample in a study of T cell clones after liver transplantation. Here immunoSEQ multiplex PCR was the method, and the copy in TCRdb shows in-frame clones only, minus some. Altogether under 55,000 clones are present, 85% to 90% being singletons, with the ten largest covering roughly 14%. The specimen comprised CD8+ T cells from blood, sampled 12 months after liver transplant. These receptors came from a human patient who received a liver transplant. T cells may partly derive from the graft donor. CDR3s include the opening cysteine and the closing phenylalanine or tryptophan. D genes are given only for firm matches.

V gene,D gene,CDR3 protein
TRBV19,-,CASSPWGLSAYEQYF
TRBV20-1,-,CSVPTNTEAFF
TRBV27,-,CASSSRLQGWGYNEQFF
TRBV28,-,CASRPLWETYEQYF
TRBV27,TRBD2,CASSSLAGGHNEQFF
TRBV6-4,-,CASSDSDTGELFF
TRBV7-6,-,CASSLAEETQYF
TRBV5-4,TRBD1,CASSSGQGEGRELFF
TRBV30,-,CAYGETLGVNEQFF
TRBV19,-,CASSIVGEQFF
TRBV6-1,-,CASSELIPAEWANYGYTF
TRBV10-3,-,CAISGLDGPQTGELFF
TRBV7-6,TRBD2,CASSLVVAGYNEQFF
TRBV27,-,CASSFVRGNYGYTF
TRBV15,TRBD2,CATSRGASGKYNEQFF
TRBV5-1,-,CASSLRSRGYTEAFF
TRBV5-5,-,CASSLRTAFYEQYF
TRBV7-9,-,CASRWAGGTEAFF
TRBV11-3,TRBD2,CASSYRGGSNEQFF
TRBV19,-,CASSRGYNEQFF
TRBV27,-,CASSLSLGELFF
TRBV4-1,TRBD2,CASSHRLADTGELFF
TRBV11-1,TRBD1,CASSRGQRVQETQYF
TRBV6-1,-,CASKKGTNEKLFF
TRBV5-4,-,CASSLGVGNYGYTF
TRBV2,-,CASPGEGETQYF
TRBV13,TRBD2,CASSWGREGSYEQYF
TRBV7-9,TRBD1,CALRGQGGGYTF
TRBV15,-,CATSPTGGITYEQYF
TRBV27,-,CASSLRGAGANVLTF
TRBV19,-,CASSITPGNEQFF
TRBV18,-,CASSLNDGYYGYTF
TRBV19,TRBD2,CASSIVGTSGRSYNEQFF
TRBV4-3,-,CASSQGRSSYEQYF
TRBV9,-,CASSFGRTQNTEAFF
TRBV29-1,TRBD1,CSVGQGEGNQPQHF
TRBV28,-,CASNQLRETGNTIYF
TRBV27,-,CASSNPKGDEQYF
TRBV7-9,-,CASSPRSTYEQYF
TRBV27,-,CASSFGLSGNTIYF
TRBV4-2,-,CASSQDGYSNQPQHF
TRBV13,-,CASSLRVTGELFF
TRBV6-1,TRBD1,CASSDQGANTEAFF
TRBV27,TRBD1,CASSPRGTGTLGGYTF
TRBV13,-,CASSTGLARETQYF
TRBV19,-,CASSIANYGYTF
TRBV5-1,-,CASSFGGAEGEQYF
TRBV11-2,-,CASSPLRDEQYF
TRBV4-3,-,CASSQVASGGEAFF
TRBV9,-,CASSSRGGTSTDTQYF